This TCR beta chain was obtained from a study of spatial heterogeneity in lung cancer. Study at large: Each time, sequencing found more beta-chain sequences than alpha-chain sequences. Matched bulk RNA-seq gave a T cell module score that correlated strongly with tumor-region TCR transcript counts. Overall study results and limits: Expanded alpha and beta TCR counts within tumors tracked tumor mutation counts.

In this sample, this clonotype turned up many times. Its antigen is not identified. Little can be read into the size of this beta chain, an off-target read in a library designed for alpha chains. The time point: sample taken at primary tumor resection. The CDR3 is made up of 14 amino acids. V was pared by 4 bases and J by 0 bases, with 1 base of the junction left unmatched. Germline loops: CDR1 SNHLY, CDR2 FYNNEI. TCRdb reprocessed the 5' RACE reads via MiXCR and lists one record per CDR3 protein. Of 16,000 or so distinct CDR3 sequences listed, around 5% are singletons. The source was lung tumor tissue, collected at surgery. The receptor comes from a female donor with early-stage non-small cell lung cancer. The chain combines TRBV2 with TRBJ2-7; 9 bases fit TRBD2. The CDR3 DNA reads as TGTGCCAGCAGTGGCGGGAGGGCCTCCTACGAGCAGTACTTC. Encoded protein: CASSGGRASYEQYF. The full variable domain, rest sourced from reference TRBV2 and TRBJ2-7, is EPEVTQTPSHQVTQMGQEVILRCVPISNHLYFYWYRQILGQKVEFLVSFYNNEISEKSEIFDDQFSVERPDGSNFTLKIRSTKLEDSAMYFCASSGGRASYEQYFGPGTRLTVT.